This TCR beta chain was sequenced for a study of control samples from healthy donors and cancer patients. The CDR3 spans 19 residues. Sequencing used immunoSEQ multiplex PCR; TCRdb keeps in-frame clones, though not all of them. The table lists some 130,000 clones, about 90% of them singletons, with 2% to 2.5% in the top ten. The chain joins TRBV1 to TRBJ2-1; the table names TRBD2, a call not compared with the DNA. TRBV1 is given as a pseudogene. The TCR comes from a woman aged 45-59 years in good health. Sequencing used blood. The CDR3 DNA follows: TGCACCAGCAGCCAACCTGGGGGAGGGGCGGGAGGAACCTACAATGAGCAGTTCTTC. Protein product: CTSSQPGGGAGGTYNEQFF.